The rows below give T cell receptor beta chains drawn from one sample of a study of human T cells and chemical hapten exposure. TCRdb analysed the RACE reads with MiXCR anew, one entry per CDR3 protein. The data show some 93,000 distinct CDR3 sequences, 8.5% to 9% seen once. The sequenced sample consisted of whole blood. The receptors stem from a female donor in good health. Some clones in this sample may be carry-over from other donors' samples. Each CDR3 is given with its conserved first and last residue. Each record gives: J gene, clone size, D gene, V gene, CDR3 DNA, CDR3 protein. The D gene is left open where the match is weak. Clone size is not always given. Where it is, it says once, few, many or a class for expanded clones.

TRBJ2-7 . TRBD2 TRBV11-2 TGTGCCAGCAGGTCTGTACTAGCGGGATACGAGCAGTACTTC CASRSVLAGYEQYF
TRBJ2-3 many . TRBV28 TGTGCCAGCACCTCACACACAGATACGCAGTATTTT CASTSHTDTQYF
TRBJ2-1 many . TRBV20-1 TGCAGTGCTAGCGAGGGGAATCTTCGGGAGCAGTTCTTC CSASEGNLREQFF
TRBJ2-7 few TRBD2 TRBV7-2 TGTGCCAGCAGCTTCAACGCGGGAGGGATTGGAATGTACGAGCAGTACTTC CASSFNAGGIGMYEQYF
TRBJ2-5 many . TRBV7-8 TGTGCCAGCAGCTTAAAGCCACGGGAGACCCAGTACTTC CASSLKPRETQYF
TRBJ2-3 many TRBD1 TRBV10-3 TGTGCCATCAGTGATCCGGGACAGGGGGCAGATACGCAGTATTTT CAISDPGQGADTQYF
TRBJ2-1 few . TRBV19 TGTGCCAGTAGTAAGGGCCTGTCCTACAATGAGCAGTTCTTC CASSKGLSYNEQFF
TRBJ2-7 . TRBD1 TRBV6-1 TGTGCCAGCAGTGAATATATCGGACAGGGGAGGACCTACGAGCGGTACTTC CASSEYIGQGRTYERYF
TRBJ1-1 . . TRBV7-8 TGTGCCAGCAGCCCGGACCCCCCATCGGGCACTGAAGCTTTCTTT CASSPDPPSGTEAFF
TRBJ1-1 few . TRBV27 TGTGCCAGCAGCAATAAATCTATAAGGAACACTGAAGCTTTCTTT CASSNKSIRNTEAFF
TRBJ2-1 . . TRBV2 TGTGCCAGCAGGGTAGCGGCGCCCTCCTACAATGAGCAGTTCTTC CASRVAAPSYNEQFF
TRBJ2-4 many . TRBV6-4 TGTGCCAGCAGTGACGGTGTGACGGACATTCAGTACTTC CASSDGVTDIQYF
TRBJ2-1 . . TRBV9 TGTGCCAGCAGCGTAGGAGGAGACTCGTACAATGAGCAGTTCTTC CASSVGGDSYNEQFF